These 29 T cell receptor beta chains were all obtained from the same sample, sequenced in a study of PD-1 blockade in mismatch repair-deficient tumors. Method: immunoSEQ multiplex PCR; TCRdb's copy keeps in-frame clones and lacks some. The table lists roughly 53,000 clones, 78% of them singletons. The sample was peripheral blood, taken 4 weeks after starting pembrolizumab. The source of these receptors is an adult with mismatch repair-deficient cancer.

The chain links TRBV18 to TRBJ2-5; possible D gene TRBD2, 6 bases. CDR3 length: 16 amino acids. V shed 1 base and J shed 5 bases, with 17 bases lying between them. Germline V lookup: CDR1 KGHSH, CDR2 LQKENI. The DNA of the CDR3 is TGTGCCAGCTCACCACGCCTAGCGTCAGACGATGAGACCCAGTACTTC. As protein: CASSPRLASDDETQYF.

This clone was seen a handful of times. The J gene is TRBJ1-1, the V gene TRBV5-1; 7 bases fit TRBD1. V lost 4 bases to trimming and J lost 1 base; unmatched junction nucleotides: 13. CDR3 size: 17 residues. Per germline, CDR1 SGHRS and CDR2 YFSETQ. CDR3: CASSPFRGASQNTEAFF. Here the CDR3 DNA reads TGCGCCAGCAGCCCCTTCAGGGGGGCATCGCAGAACACTGAAGCTTTCTTT.

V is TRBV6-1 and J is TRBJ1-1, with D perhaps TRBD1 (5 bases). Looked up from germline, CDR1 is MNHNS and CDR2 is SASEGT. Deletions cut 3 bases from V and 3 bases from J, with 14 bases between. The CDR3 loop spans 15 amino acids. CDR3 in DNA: TGTGCCAGCAGTGAGCAGGGAGAACCTTACACTGAAGCTTTCTTT. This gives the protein CASSEQGEPYTEAFF.

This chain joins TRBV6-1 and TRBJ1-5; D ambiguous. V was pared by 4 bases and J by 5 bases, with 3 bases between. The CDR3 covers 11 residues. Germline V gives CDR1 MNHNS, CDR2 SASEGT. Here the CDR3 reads CASSGDQPQHF. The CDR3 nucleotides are TGTGCCAGCAGTGGAGATCAGCCCCAGCATTTT.

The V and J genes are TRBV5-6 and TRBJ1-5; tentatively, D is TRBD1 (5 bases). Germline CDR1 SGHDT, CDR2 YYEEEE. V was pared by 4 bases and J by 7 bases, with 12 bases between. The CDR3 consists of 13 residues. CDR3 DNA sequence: TGTGCCAGCAGCCAACAGGTCCAGCAGCCCCAGCATTTT. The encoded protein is CASSQQVQQPQHF.

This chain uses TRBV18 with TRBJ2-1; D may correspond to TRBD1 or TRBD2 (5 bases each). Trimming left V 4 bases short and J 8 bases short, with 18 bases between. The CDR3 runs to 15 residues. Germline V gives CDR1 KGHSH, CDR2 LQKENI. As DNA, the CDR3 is TGTGCCAGCTCACTGCAGGGAGTTAAGGGTGATGAGCAGTTCTTC. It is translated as CASSLQGVKGDEQFF.

Here the CDR3 reads CATSRYQLAGSYEQYF. In DNA, the CDR3 is TGTGCCACCAGCAGATACCAACTAGCGGGATCCTACGAGCAGTACTTC. The chain employs TRBV15 and TRBJ2-7; 10 positions match TRBD2. This CDR3 has 16 amino acids. V lost 2 bases to trimming and J lost 1 base; unmatched junction nucleotides: 5. Germline V gives CDR1 LNHNV, CDR2 YYDKDF (reference sequence).

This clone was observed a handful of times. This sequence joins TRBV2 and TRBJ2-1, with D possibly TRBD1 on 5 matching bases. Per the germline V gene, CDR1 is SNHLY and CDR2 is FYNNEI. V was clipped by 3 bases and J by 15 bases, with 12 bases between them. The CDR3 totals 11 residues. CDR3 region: CASSEEWGLFF. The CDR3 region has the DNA TGTGCCAGCAGTGAGGAGTGGGGCCTGTTCTTC.

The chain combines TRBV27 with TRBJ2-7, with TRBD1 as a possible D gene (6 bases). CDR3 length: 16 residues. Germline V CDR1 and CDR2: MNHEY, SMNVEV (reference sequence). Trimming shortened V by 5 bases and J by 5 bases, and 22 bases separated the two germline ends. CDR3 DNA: TGTGCCAGCAGTCTCAAGGGCCAGGGGCGCCCGGACGAGCAGTACTTC. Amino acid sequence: CASSLKGQGRPDEQYF.

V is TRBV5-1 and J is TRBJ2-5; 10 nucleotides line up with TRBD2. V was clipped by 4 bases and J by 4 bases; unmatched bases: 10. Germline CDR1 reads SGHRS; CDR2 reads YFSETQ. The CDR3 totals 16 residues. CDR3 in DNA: TGCGCCAGCAGCCGGGAGAGCGGGAGGGCCTCAGAGACCCAGTACTTC. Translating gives CASSRESGRASETQYF.

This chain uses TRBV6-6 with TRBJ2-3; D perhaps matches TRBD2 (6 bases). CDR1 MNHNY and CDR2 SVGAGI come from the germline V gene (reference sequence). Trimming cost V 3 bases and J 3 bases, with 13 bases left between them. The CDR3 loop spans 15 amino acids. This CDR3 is CASSYRAGRTDTQYF. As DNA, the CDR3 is TGTGCCAGCAGTTATAGGGCGGGACGAACAGATACGCAGTATTTT.

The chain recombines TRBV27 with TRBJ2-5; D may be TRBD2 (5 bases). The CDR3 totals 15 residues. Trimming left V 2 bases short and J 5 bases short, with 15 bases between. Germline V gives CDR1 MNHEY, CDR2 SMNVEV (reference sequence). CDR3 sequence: CASSLNRGLRETQYF. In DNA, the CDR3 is TGTGCCAGCAGTTTAAATCGCGGGCTAAGGGAGACCCAGTACTTC.

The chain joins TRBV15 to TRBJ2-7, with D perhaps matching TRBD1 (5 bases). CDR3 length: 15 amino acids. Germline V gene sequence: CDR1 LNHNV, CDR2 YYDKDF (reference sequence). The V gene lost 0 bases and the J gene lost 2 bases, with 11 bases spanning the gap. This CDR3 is CATSRDVGHPYEQYF. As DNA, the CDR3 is TGTGCCACCAGCAGAGATGTGGGGCACCCCTACGAGCAGTACTTC.

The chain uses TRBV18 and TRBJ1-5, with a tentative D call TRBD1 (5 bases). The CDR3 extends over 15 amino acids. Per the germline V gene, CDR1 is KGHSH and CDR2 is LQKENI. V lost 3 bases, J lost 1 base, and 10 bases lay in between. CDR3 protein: CASSPDTGSNQPQHF. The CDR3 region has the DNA TGTGCCAGCTCACCGGACACAGGAAGCAATCAGCCCCAGCATTTT.

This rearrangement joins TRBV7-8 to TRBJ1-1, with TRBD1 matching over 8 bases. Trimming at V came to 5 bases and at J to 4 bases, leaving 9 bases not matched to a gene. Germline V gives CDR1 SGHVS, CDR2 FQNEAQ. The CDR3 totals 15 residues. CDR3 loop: CASSRRDRSFTEAFF. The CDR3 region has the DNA TGTGCCAGCAGCCGGCGGGACAGGAGCTTCACTGAAGCTTTCTTT.

The CDR3 spells CASSYLTGGRDTQYF. In DNA form, the CDR3 reads TGTGCCAGCAGCTACCTGACAGGGGGCAGGGATACGCAGTATTTT. The chain carries TRBV13 and TRBJ2-3; 10 nucleotides agree with TRBD1. Germline loops: CDR1 PRHDT, CDR2 FYEKMQ (reference sequence). The CDR3 runs to 15 residues. Losses at the gene ends were 4 bases for V and 6 bases for J; bases not matched to a gene: 7. The full variable domain, in which reference TRBV13 and TRBJ2-3 provide the parts outside the CDR3, is AAGVIQSPRHLIKEKRETATLKCYPIPRHDTVYWYQQGPGQDPQFLISFYEKMQSDKGSIPDRFSAQQFSDYHSELNMSSLELGDSALYFCASSYLTGGRDTQYFGPGTRLTVL.

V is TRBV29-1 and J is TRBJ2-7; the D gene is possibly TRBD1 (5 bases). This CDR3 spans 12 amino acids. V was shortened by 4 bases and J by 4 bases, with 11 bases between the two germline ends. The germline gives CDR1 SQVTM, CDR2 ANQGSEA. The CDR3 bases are TGCAGCGTTGGACGGTCAGGGTACGAGCAGTACTTC. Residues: CSVGRSGYEQYF.

CDR3 coding DNA: TGTGCCAGCTCACCACCGGGCCCGAGGGGGGAAAAGGGATTTGAGCAGTTCTTC. Translation gives CASSPPGPRGEKGFEQFF. This sequence joins TRBV18 and TRBJ2-1, with D perhaps being TRBD1 or TRBD2 (6 bases each). The CDR3 has 18 residues. CDR1 is KGHSH and CDR2 is LQKENI in the germline V gene. V lost 0 bases, J lost 9 bases, and 24 bases lay in between.

This CDR3 is CASSPSRGRQFF. The CDR3 DNA reads TGTGCCAGCAGCCCTTCACGGGGGAGGCAGTTCTTC. The rearrangement uses TRBV5-6 and TRBJ2-1; D is perhaps TRBD2 (6 bases). The CDR3 has 12 amino acids. The germline V and J ends were trimmed by 4 bases and 12 bases, with 14 bases remaining between them. The germline CDR1 and CDR2 sequences are SGHDT and YYEEEE. Full variable domain (outside the CDR3, taken from reference TRBV5-6 and TRBJ2-1): DAGVTQSPTHLIKTRGQQVTLRCSPKSGHDTVSWYQQALGQGPQFIFQYYEEEERQRGNFPDRFSGHQFPNYSSELNVNALLLGDSALYLCASSPSRGRQFFGPGTRLTVL.

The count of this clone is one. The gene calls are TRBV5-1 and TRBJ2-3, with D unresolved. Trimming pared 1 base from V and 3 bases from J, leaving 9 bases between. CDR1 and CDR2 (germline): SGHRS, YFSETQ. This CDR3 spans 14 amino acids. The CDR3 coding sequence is TGCGCCAGCAGCTTGTATGCTAGTACAGATACGCAGTATTTT. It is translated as CASSLYASTDTQYF.

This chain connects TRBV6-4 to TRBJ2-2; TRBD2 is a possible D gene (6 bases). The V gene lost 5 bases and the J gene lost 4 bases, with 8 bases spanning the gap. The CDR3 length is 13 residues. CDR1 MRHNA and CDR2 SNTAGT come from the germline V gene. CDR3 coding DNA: TGTGCCAGCAGTCTCGGGAGCACCGGGGAGCTGTTTTTT. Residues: CASSLGSTGELFF.

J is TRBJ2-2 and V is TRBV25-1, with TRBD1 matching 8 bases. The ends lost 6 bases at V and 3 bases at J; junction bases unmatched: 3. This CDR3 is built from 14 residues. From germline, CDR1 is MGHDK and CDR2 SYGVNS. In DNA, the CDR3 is TGTGCCAGCAGCGGACAGGGAGACACCGGGGAGCTGTTTTTT. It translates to CASSGQGDTGELFF.

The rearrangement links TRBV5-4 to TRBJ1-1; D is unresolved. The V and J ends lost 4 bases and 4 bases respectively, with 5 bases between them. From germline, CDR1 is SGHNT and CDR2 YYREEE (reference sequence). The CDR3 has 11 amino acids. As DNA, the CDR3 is TGTGCCAGCAGCCTAGGCACTGAAGCTTTCTTT. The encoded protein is CASSLGTEAFF.

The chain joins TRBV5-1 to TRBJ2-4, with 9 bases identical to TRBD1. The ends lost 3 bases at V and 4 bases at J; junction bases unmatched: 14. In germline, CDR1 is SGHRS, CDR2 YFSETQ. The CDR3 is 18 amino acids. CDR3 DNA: TGCGCCAGCAGCTATAATCGCCCGACCGGGACAGGGAAAAACATTCAGTACTTC. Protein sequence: CASSYNRPTGTGKNIQYF.

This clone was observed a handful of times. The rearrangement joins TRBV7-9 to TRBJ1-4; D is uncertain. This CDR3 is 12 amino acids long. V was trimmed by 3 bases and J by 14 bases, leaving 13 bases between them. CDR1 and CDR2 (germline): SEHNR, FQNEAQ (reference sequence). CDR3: CASSFLSLDLFF. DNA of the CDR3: TGTGCCAGCAGCTTTTTATCACTAGATCTGTTTTTT. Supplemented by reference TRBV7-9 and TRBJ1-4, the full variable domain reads DTGVSQNPRHKITKRGQNVTFRCDPISEHNRLYWYRQTLGQGPEFLTYFQNEAQLEKSRLLSDRFSAERPKGSFSTLEIQRTEQGDSAMYLCASSFLSLDLFFGSGTQLSVL.

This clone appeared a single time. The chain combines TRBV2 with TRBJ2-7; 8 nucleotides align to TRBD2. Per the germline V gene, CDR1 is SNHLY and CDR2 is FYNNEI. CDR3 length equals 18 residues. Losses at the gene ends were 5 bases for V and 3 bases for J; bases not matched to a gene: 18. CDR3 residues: CASSQTGTSFPLYYEQYF. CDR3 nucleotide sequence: TGTGCCAGCAGTCAAACCGGGACTAGTTTTCCCCTCTACTACGAGCAGTACTTC.

CDR3: CASSQWDRGEEKLFF. For the CDR3, the DNA is TGCGCCAGCAGTCAATGGGACAGGGGTGAAGAAAAACTGTTTTTT. This chain links TRBV23-1 with TRBJ1-4, with 10 bases fitting TRBD1. TRBV23-1 is noted as an ORF with a role that remains uncertain. V lost 1 base to trimming and J lost 8 bases; unmatched junction nucleotides: 4. The CDR3 consists of 15 residues.

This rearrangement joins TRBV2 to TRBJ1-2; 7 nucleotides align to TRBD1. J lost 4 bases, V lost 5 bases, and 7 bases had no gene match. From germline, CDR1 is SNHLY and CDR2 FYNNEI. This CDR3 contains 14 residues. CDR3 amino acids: CASSPDRTTYGYTF. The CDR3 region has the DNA TGTGCCAGCAGTCCGGACAGGACAACCTATGGCTACACCTTC.

The CDR3 reads CAISGTSGNLNTGELFF. The CDR3 DNA reads as TGTGCCATCAGTGGGACTAGCGGAAACCTGAACACCGGGGAGCTGTTTTTT. The chain is built from TRBV10-3 and TRBJ2-2; TRBD2 matches 10 bases. CDR1 ENHRY and CDR2 SYGVKD come from the germline V gene. This CDR3 is built from 17 residues. Trimming at V came to 4 bases and at J to 1 base, leaving 6 bases not matched to a gene.